A single sample gave rise to the 28 T cell receptor beta chains below, sequenced in a study of T cells in Graves' hyperthyroidism and ophthalmopathy. RNA transcripts served as the template for amplifying TCR beta CDR3 regions. The study used the HTBI primer set for a first-round RT-PCR of the TCR CDR3. TCRdb analysed the multiplex PCR reads with MiXCR anew, one entry per CDR3 protein. Of 300,000 to 450,000 distinct CDR3 sequences listed, less than 15% are singletons. Input material: blood. The receptors were sampled from a woman aged 18-29 years with Graves' hyperthyroidism.

This clonotype has only a few counts. This chain connects TRBV3-1 to TRBJ2-5; 11 positions match TRBD2. Germline values: CDR1 LGHDT, CDR2 YNNKEL (reference sequence). This CDR3 contains 16 residues. J was trimmed by 6 bases and V by 1 base; bases with no gene match: 7. The CDR3 DNA is TGTGCCAGCAGCCAAGGCAATAGCGGGGGGGCGAAGACCCAGTACTTC. Amino acids: CASSQGNSGGAKTQYF.

This clonotype was counted between two and nine times. The V and J genes are TRBV20-1 and TRBJ2-6, with D perhaps TRBD1 (6 bases). The germline CDR1 and CDR2 sequences are DFQATT and SNEGSKA (reference sequence). This CDR3 is built from 18 residues. V was shortened by 1 base and J by 7 bases, with 23 bases between the two germline ends. CDR3 nucleotide sequence: TGCAGTGCTAGAGTGGGGGCAGGCCAGACTCTGCTCGCCAACGTCCTGACTTTC. Residues: CSARVGAGQTLLANVLTF.

This clonotype came up many times. This chain links TRBV20-1 with TRBJ2-7, with D tentatively TRBD1 (5 bases). This CDR3 contains 16 residues. Germline V gene sequence: CDR1 DFQATT, CDR2 SNEGSKA (reference sequence). The V end was cut by 4 bases, the J end by 1 base, with 20 bases between. The CDR3: CSANIPRDRLSYEQYF. CDR3 nucleotide sequence: TGCAGTGCTAACATTCCCCGAGACAGACTTTCCTACGAGCAGTACTTC.

The sample holds a few counts of this clonotype. The rearrangement joins TRBV9 to TRBJ2-1, with a possible D match to TRBD1 (5 bases). The CDR3 extends over 16 amino acids. The V and J ends lost 0 bases and 6 bases respectively, with 16 bases between them. The germline V gene encodes CDR1 SGDLS and CDR2 YYNGEE. CDR3 region: CASSVVRGTKGNEQFF. CDR3 DNA sequence: TGTGCCAGCAGCGTAGTAAGGGGAACCAAGGGCAATGAGCAGTTCTTC.

V is TRBV25-1 and J is TRBJ1-2; 12 bases line up with TRBD1. V shed 1 base, J shed 5 bases, and the junction held 5 bases outside the gene matches. The CDR3 spans 16 residues. The V gene's germline CDR1 is MGHDK and CDR2 SYGVNS. The CDR3 region has the DNA TGTGCCAGCAGTGAATGGGGACAGGGGGCGACTTATGGCTACACCTTC. Amino acids: CASSEWGQGATYGYTF.

This clonotype was seen many times. The V call is TRBV20-1, the J call TRBJ1-4, with 7 bases fitting TRBD1. The length of the CDR3 is 15 residues. The V gene end was trimmed by 4 bases and the J gene end by 6 bases; junction bases not matched to a gene: 11. Germline V lookup: CDR1 DFQATT, CDR2 SNEGSKA (reference sequence). CDR3 sequence reads: CSAILQGGGYEKLFF. The CDR3 DNA reads as TGCAGTGCTATCCTCCAGGGGGGGGGCTATGAAAAACTGTTTTTT.

This clonotype was recorded at least ten times. V gene TRBV3-1 combines with J gene TRBJ1-2; 10 nucleotides align to TRBD1. Germline CDR1 and CDR2: LGHDT and YNNKEL (reference sequence). The trim removed 4 bases at V and 7 bases at J, leaving 3 bases unmatched. The CDR3 runs 13 residues. This CDR3 reads CASSRQGAFGYTF. The CDR3, as DNA: TGTGCCAGCAGCCGACAGGGGGCGTTTGGCTACACCTTC.

This clonotype turned up a few times. The chain has TRBV4-3 and TRBJ2-3; 11 nucleotides agree with TRBD2. The CDR3 is 14 residues long. V trimming: 5 bases; J trimming: 7 bases; junction bases outside the gene matches: 5. CDR1 and CDR2 (germline): LGHNA, YSLEER. This CDR3 is CASSDGTSGYTQYF. CDR3 coding DNA: TGCGCCAGCAGCGACGGGACTAGCGGATATACGCAGTATTTT.

This clonotype was detected ten times or more. The J gene is TRBJ2-3, the V gene TRBV28, with TRBD1 matching over 7 bases. V shed 6 bases and J 4 bases; nucleotides not matched to a gene: 7. The CDR3 extends over 14 amino acids. The germline V gene encodes CDR1 MDHEN and CDR2 SYDVKM. CDR3 region: CASSPTGDADTQYF. CDR3 sequence (DNA): TGTGCCAGCAGCCCAACAGGGGACGCAGATACGCAGTATTTT.

The sample holds a few counts of this clonotype. A much larger clone differs by one base, so this may be a read error. The gene calls are TRBV12-3 or TRBV12-4 and TRBJ1-1, with D possibly being TRBD1 (6 bases). The CDR3 length is 14 residues. The CDR3 DNA reads as TGTGCCTGCAGGCCGGGACACCTGAACACTGAAGCTTTCTTT. Translating it yields CACRPGHLNTEAFF.

This clonotype was observed many times. The rearrangement uses TRBV7-2 and TRBJ2-4; D is perhaps TRBD1 (5 bases). The germline gives CDR1 SGHTA, CDR2 FQGNSA. The CDR3 consists of 17 residues. Trimming removed 5 bases from V and 9 bases from J, with 26 bases in between. The DNA for the CDR3 is TGTGCCAGCAGCCCCCCCACAGGATACGCGGAGTGGGGCATTCAGTACTTC. Translated, it gives CASSPPTGYAEWGIQYF.

The table lists this clonotype with many counts. The rearrangement links TRBV29-1 to TRBJ2-7, with D unclear. CDR1 SQVTM and CDR2 ANQGSEA come from the germline V gene. The CDR3 covers 13 residues. Trimming took 0 bases from V and 3 from J, leaving 9 bases between them. This CDR3 reads CSVEDLPDYEQYF. CDR3 nucleotides: TGCAGCGTTGAAGATCTTCCAGACTACGAGCAGTACTTC.

Many counts were recorded for this clonotype. This chain joins TRBV7-8 and TRBJ2-7, with TRBD2 matching 14 bases. The germline V gene encodes CDR1 SGHVS and CDR2 FQNEAQ. V shed 5 bases, J shed 5 bases, and the junction held 5 bases outside the gene matches. This CDR3 has 15 residues. In nucleotides, the CDR3 is TGTGCCAGCAGCAGTCCGGGACTAGCGGGAGACGAGCAGTACTTC. Protein: CASSSPGLAGDEQYF.

This clonotype was found a few times. The J gene is TRBJ2-7, the V gene TRBV25-1; 7 bases are shared with TRBD1. The CDR3 covers 15 residues. From germline, CDR1 is MGHDK and CDR2 SYGVNS. V lost 1 base and J lost 5; bases outside the gene matches: 8. CDR3 sequence (DNA): TGTGCCAGCAGTGAATTTCCGGGACAGAGGCACGAGCAGTACTTC. This translates into CASSEFPGQRHEQYF.

This clonotype has only a few counts. The chain combines TRBV24-1 with TRBJ2-3, with TRBD2 identical over 14 bases. The CDR3 sequence is 18 residues long. The germline gives CDR1 KGHDR, CDR2 SFDVKD. Trimming removed 3 bases from V and 2 bases from J; junction bases left unmatched: 6. For the CDR3, the DNA is TGTGCCACCAGTGATCTCGGGACTAGCGGGAGATACACAGATACGCAGTATTTT. It encodes CATSDLGTSGRYTDTQYF.

This clonotype was seen repeatedly, ten times or more. This chain links TRBV20-1 with TRBJ1-2; D not certain. The CDR3 is made up of 12 amino acids. Deletions cut 3 bases from V and 6 bases from J, with 11 bases between. The germline CDR1 and CDR2 sequences are DFQATT and SNEGSKA (reference sequence). The CDR3 region is CSARSTLDGYTF. The CDR3 region has the DNA TGCAGTGCTAGGTCCACGTTGGATGGCTACACCTTC.

This clonotype was observed many times. V is TRBV7-9 and J is TRBJ2-7, with TRBD1 matching 10 bases. Germline V gene data show CDR1 as SEHNR and CDR2 as FQNEAQ (reference sequence). CDR3 size: 14 residues. V was clipped by 4 bases and J by 7 bases; unmatched bases: 7. CDR3 bases: TGTGCCAGCAGCTCCTGGGACAGGGGTAGGGAGCAGTACTTC. Translation gives CASSSWDRGREQYF.

This clonotype was detected a few times. The chain uses TRBV27 and TRBJ2-2, with D unresolved. Germline V gene sequence: CDR1 MNHEY, CDR2 SMNVEV (reference sequence). The CDR3 has 14 amino acids. The V and J ends lost 6 bases and 7 bases respectively, with 15 bases between them. Here the CDR3 reads CASRGRKSHGELFF. Here the CDR3 DNA reads TGTGCCAGCAGGGGCAGGAAAAGCCACGGGGAGCTGTTTTTT.

In its sample, this clonotype was seen many times. V and J are TRBV9 and TRBJ2-4, with D possibly TRBD2 on 5 matching bases. The CDR3 has 14 amino acids. Between the trimmed V and J ends, which lost 3 bases and 6 bases, there was a span of 13 bases. Germline CDR1 is SGDLS and CDR2 is YYNGEE. The CDR3 DNA is TGTGCCAGCAGCGAGTCGGGTCGGGGAAACATTCAGTACTTC. Residues: CASSESGRGNIQYF.

In this sample, this clonotype turned up many times. This chain uses TRBV4-1 with TRBJ1-2; maybe TRBD1 (5 bases). Germline lookup yields CDR1 MGHRA and CDR2 YSYEKL. The CDR3 totals 16 residues. V was trimmed by 0 bases and J by 4 bases, leaving 15 bases between them. The DNA for the CDR3 is TGCGCCAGCAGCCAAGATTCGGCGGGGGTAGGCTATGGCTACACCTTC. This codes for CASSQDSAGVGYGYTF.

This chain connects TRBV7-9 to TRBJ2-2; D not resolved. Germline assignment: CDR1 SEHNR and CDR2 FQNEAQ (reference sequence). Trimming took off 5 bases at V and 4 bases at J, with 14 bases between the two ends. The CDR3 consists of 15 residues. The CDR3 DNA sequence: TGTGCCAGCAGCATAACTTTTAAGGGCACCGGGGAGCTGTTTTTT. Translation gives CASSITFKGTGELFF.

This clonotype was counted ten times or more. The CDR3, as DNA: TGCGCCAGCAGCCAGACCCCCAGGTTGAACACTGAAGCTTTCTTT. It yields the protein CASSQTPRLNTEAFF. The gene calls are TRBV4-1 and TRBJ1-1, with unresolved D. CDR1 and CDR2 from the germline V gene are MGHRA and YSYEKL. V was cut by 3 bases and J by 0 bases, with 11 bases left in between. CDR3 length equals 15 residues.

This clonotype was recorded at least ten times. V usage is TRBV24-1 and J usage is TRBJ2-1; 11 nucleotides line up with TRBD2. The length of the CDR3 is 23 residues. CDR1 KGHDR and CDR2 SFDVKD come from the germline V gene. V was clipped by 3 bases and J by 2 bases; unmatched bases: 23. The CDR3 spells CATSDPKGGTAGLAGIPYNEQFF. CDR3 DNA sequence: TGTGCCACCAGTGATCCCAAGGGGGGGACAGCCGGACTAGCGGGCATCCCCTACAATGAGCAGTTCTTC.

V is TRBV9 and J is TRBJ1-3, with TRBD1 identical over 7 bases. Germline trimming cut 3 bases from V and 5 bases from J; bases unmatched to any gene: 8. CDR1 is SGDLS and CDR2 is YYNGEE in the germline V gene. The length of the CDR3 is 15 residues. DNA for the CDR3: TGTGCCAGCAGCGACCACCCGACAGGGAGAAACACCATATATTTT. Residues: CASSDHPTGRNTIYF.

This clonotype was picked up a small number of times. The chain uses TRBV25-1 and TRBJ2-2, with 9 nucleotides matching TRBD1. Trimming cost V 6 bases and J 0 bases; bases outside gene matches: 2. The CDR3 runs 15 residues. Germline CDR1 and CDR2: MGHDK and SYGVNS. This chain's CDR3 is CASSGQGSNTGELFF. CDR3 DNA sequence: TGTGCCAGCAGCGGACAGGGGTCGAACACCGGGGAGCTGTTTTTT.

Ten or more counts support this clonotype. The chain uses TRBV28 and TRBJ2-1; the match to TRBD1 covers 9 bases. This CDR3 has 14 residues. Trimming cost V 3 bases and J 7 bases; bases outside gene matches: 4. Looked up from germline, CDR1 is MDHEN and CDR2 is SYDVKM. CDR3 bases: TGTGCCAGCAGTTTCGGGACAGGGACTAATGAGCAGTTCTTC. This sequence encodes CASSFGTGTNEQFF.

This clonotype was detected ten times or more. The chain couples TRBV12-3 or TRBV12-4 to TRBJ2-1, with TRBD1 identical over 7 bases. The junction had 8 bases not matched to a gene; V was cut back by 6 bases and J by 0 bases. There are 16 residues in the CDR3. The CDR3 DNA follows: TGTGCCAGCAGCCCTAGGACAGGAGTCTCCTACAATGAGCAGTTCTTC. Its translation is CASSPRTGVSYNEQFF.

This clonotype appeared a few times. In DNA, the CDR3 is TGTGCCAGCAGTTATAGGATAGCGGGGGGGCAAGAGACCCAGTACTTC. Its protein product is CASSYRIAGGQETQYF. The chain carries TRBV27 and TRBJ2-5; TRBD2 matches 11 bases. CDR3 length: 16 residues. V trimming: 4 bases; J trimming: 2 bases; junction bases outside the gene matches: 6. Per the germline V gene, CDR1 is MNHEY and CDR2 is SMNVEV (reference sequence).